This is a list of T cell receptor beta chains from one sample in a study of blood T cell repertoires in COVID-19. Sequencing used immunoSEQ multiplex PCR; TCRdb keeps in-frame clones, though not all of them. Of roughly 290,000 clones listed, around 81% are singletons. The sample consisted of peripheral blood. The receptors shown here come from a person aged 65 to 85 with COVID-19, enrolled during active disease. CDR3s include the opening cysteine and the closing phenylalanine or tryptophan. The D gene is left open where the match is weak. Expanded clones get a size class; other rows say once, few or many, or leave the size out.

cdr3_nt | cdr3_aa | clone_size | v_call | d_call | j_call
TGTGCCAGCTGGGCAGGGGGGACCTATGGCTACACCTTC | CASWAGGTYGYTF | few | TRBV12-3/TRBV12-4 | TRBD1 | TRBJ1-2
TGTGCCAGCTCTAGACTAGCGGGATCGAACACCGGGGAGCTGTTTTTT | CASSRLAGSNTGELFF | - | TRBV7-8 | TRBD2 | TRBJ2-2
TGTGCCAGCAGTTCGTCTCACTCTTTAGCGGGAGGTGAGCAGTTCTTC | CASSSSHSLAGGEQFF | - | TRBV28 | TRBD2 | TRBJ2-1
TGTGCCAGCAGTCGCATACAGGGGGCGTCTGGCTACACCTTC | CASSRIQGASGYTF | - | TRBV28 | TRBD1 | TRBJ1-2
TGCGCCAGCAGTCGAAGGGGAACGGGGAACACTGAAGCTTTCTTT | CASSRRGTGNTEAFF | - | TRBV23-1 | - | TRBJ1-1
TGTGCCAGCAGTCCAGGGCCAAGGGTTGGCTACACCTTC | CASSPGPRVGYTF | few | TRBV12-3/TRBV12-4 | - | TRBJ1-2
TGTGCCAGCAGTTTATTCCCACCCCGGGACCGGACAGGGGGCAATTCACCCCTCCACTTT | CASSLFPPRDRTGGNSPLHF | - | TRBV27 | TRBD1 | TRBJ1-6
TGTGCCAGCGCCACTTCAGGGGGGAAGACTGAAGCTTTCTTT | CASATSGGKTEAFF | - | TRBV6-5 | TRBD1 | TRBJ1-1
TGTGCCAGCAGTTCCCGCGGACTAGCGACATCCTACGAGCAGTACTTC | CASSSRGLATSYEQYF | - | TRBV6-5 | TRBD2 | TRBJ2-7
TGTGCCAGTAGCCAGGAACCAGTTGTTGGAAACACCATATATTTT | CASSQEPVVGNTIYF | - | TRBV19 | - | TRBJ1-3
TGTGCCAGCAGTCCCCAGATGGGCAATCAGCCCCAGCATTTT | CASSPQMGNQPQHF | - | TRBV28 | - | TRBJ1-5
TGTGCCAGCAGCTTAAAAGCCGAGCAGTACTTC | CASSLKAEQYF | few | TRBV7-9 | - | TRBJ2-7
TGTGCCAGCAGTTACTCGATTGGGGGGACAGACAATCAGCCCCAGCATTTT | CASSYSIGGTDNQPQHF | - | TRBV6-2/TRBV6-3 | TRBD1 | TRBJ1-5
TGCGCCAGCAGCCAAGCGGGACAGGGAACCGGGGAGCTGTTTTTT | CASSQAGQGTGELFF | - | TRBV4-3 | TRBD1 | TRBJ2-2
TGTGCCAGCAGCCAAGAAATCCAGCGTGAAGCTTTCTTT | CASSQEIQREAFF | - | TRBV3-1/TRBV3-2 | - | TRBJ1-1
TGTGCCAGCAGTTTAACAGGGTCGGCCACTCGACTATACGAGCAGTACTTC | CASSLTGSATRLYEQYF | - | TRBV28 | - | TRBJ2-7
TGTGCCAGCAGCCACGGCACGTCTAGCGGTTACAACAATGAGCAGTTCTTC | CASSHGTSSGYNNEQFF | - | TRBV6-2/TRBV6-3 | TRBD2 | TRBJ2-1
TGTGCCAGCAGCTTAGCAGGAGATAACTATGGCTACACCTTC | CASSLAGDNYGYTF | - | TRBV7-9 | - | TRBJ1-2
TGCGCCAGCAGCTTGGTTAGTCAGGGGGCGACCGGAAACACCATATATTTT | CASSLVSQGATGNTIYF | - | TRBV5-1 | TRBD1 | TRBJ1-3
TGTGCCAGCACCCCCCGCCGGCTAGTATCTGTAAGATACAATGAGCAGTTCTTC | CASTPRRLVSVRYNEQFF | - | TRBV2 | - | TRBJ2-1
TGTGCCAGCAGTCGCGGACAGGGGGAAGAGCAGTACTTC | CASSRGQGEEQYF | - | TRBV28 | TRBD1 | TRBJ2-7
TGTGCCAGCGGAAAAGGAGGGGCGTTGAGGGAGACCCAGTACTTC | CASGKGGALRETQYF | - | TRBV7-9 | - | TRBJ2-5
TGTGCCAGCAGCTTGGAGCCTGCGGGGTACACAGATACGCAGTATTTT | CASSLEPAGYTDTQYF | once | TRBV5-4 | - | TRBJ2-3
TGTGCCAGTAGTAGGGACAGAGCAACTAATGAAAAACTGTTTTTT | CASSRDRATNEKLFF | - | TRBV19 | TRBD1 | TRBJ1-4
TGTGCCAGCAGCTTGGTGCGGGGGGAGGGAGAGACCCAGTACTTC | CASSLVRGEGETQYF | - | TRBV5-4 | TRBD2 | TRBJ2-5
TGTGCCATCAGTGAGTTGTGGGGGGGGGACAATGAGCAGTTCTTC | CAISELWGGDNEQFF | - | TRBV10-3 | TRBD2 | TRBJ2-1
TGTGCCAGCAGCTTGGGGCAGGTCTATGGCTACACCTTC | CASSLGQVYGYTF | - | TRBV5-6 | - | TRBJ1-2
TGCGCCAGCAGCCTACATTATGGTGAAGCTTTCTTT | CASSLHYGEAFF | - | TRBV4-3 | - | TRBJ1-1
TGTGCCAGCAGAGGAAGGAGCTCCTATAATTCACCCCTCCACTTT | CASRGRSSYNSPLHF | - | TRBV7-2 | - | TRBJ1-6
TGTGCCAGCAGCTTAGTAAGCGGGGGGGGGACAGATACGCAGTATTTT | CASSLVSGGGTDTQYF | - | TRBV7-2 | TRBD2 | TRBJ2-3
TGTGCCAGCAGCTCCGTTGAAGCGGGCAGAAGAAACCCGAAATACGAGCAGTACTTC | CASSSVEAGRRNPKYEQYF | - | TRBV7-3 | - | TRBJ2-7
TGTGCCAGCTCACCGTTGTTCGGGACTGAGTTTGAGACCCAGTACTTC | CASSPLFGTEFETQYF | - | TRBV18 | - | TRBJ2-5
TGTGCCAGCAGTTGGGGGACTAGCGGGAGGGCTTTTGAGCAGTTCTTC | CASSWGTSGRAFEQFF | - | TRBV27 | TRBD2 | TRBJ2-1
TGTGCCAGCAGCTTATTTAGCGGGAGCGATGAGCAGTTCTTC | CASSLFSGSDEQFF | - | TRBV7-9 | TRBD2 | TRBJ2-1
TGTGCCAGCAGCCGCCGCGCGGGACGGATGTACGAGCAGTACTTC | CASSRRAGRMYEQYF | - | TRBV7-2 | - | TRBJ2-7
TGTGCCACCAGGAGGGGACAGGGGTTCGGCTACGAGCAGTACTTC | CATRRGQGFGYEQYF | - | TRBV24-1 | TRBD1 | TRBJ2-7
TGTGCCAGCAGTTACACTAGCGGGATAGACATTCAGTACTTC | CASSYTSGIDIQYF | once | TRBV6-2/TRBV6-3 | TRBD2 | TRBJ2-4
TGTGCCAGCAGTGTTGAGTCGGCGGCTTCTTGGTACTTC | CASSVESAASWYF | - | TRBV2 | - | TRBJ2-5
TGTGCCAGCAGCCGAGATACAGGGGGCTTCGTAGATACGCAGTATTTT | CASSRDTGGFVDTQYF | once | TRBV3-1/TRBV3-2 | TRBD1 | TRBJ2-3
TGTGCCAGCTCACCACTCCGGGCGGGAGGGTACAATGAGCAGTTCTTC | CASSPLRAGGYNEQFF | - | TRBV18 | TRBD2 | TRBJ2-1
TGTGCCAGCTCCCTCGGGGCCAACGTCCTGACTTTC | CASSLGANVLTF | - | TRBV2 | - | TRBJ2-6
TGTGCCAGCAGCAAGGAGACAGTAAACTATGGCTACACCTTC | CASSKETVNYGYTF | - | TRBV7-9 | - | TRBJ1-2
TGTGCCAGCAGTGTTACAGGGGTGACTGAAGCTTTCTTT | CASSVTGVTEAFF | - | TRBV12-3/TRBV12-4 | TRBD1 | TRBJ1-1
TGTGCCAGCAGTTACTCGGTTCGGGAGGGATCACCCCTCCACTTT | CASSYSVREGSPLHF | - | TRBV6-7 | - | TRBJ1-6
TGTGCCAGCAGCCCGGGACAGACGAAAGCTTTCTTT | CASSPGQTKAFF | - | TRBV7-8 | TRBD1 | TRBJ1-1
TGTGCCAGCAGTGTGCGGGGGGCCGGAAACACTGAAGCTTTCTTT | CASSVRGAGNTEAFF | - | TRBV2 | - | TRBJ1-1
TGTGCCAGCTCACCACTCGAAGAGACCCAGTACTTC | CASSPLEETQYF | - | TRBV18 | - | TRBJ2-5
TGTGCCAGCAGTTACTCCGGGGACTACGAGCAGTACTTC | CASSYSGDYEQYF | - | TRBV6-5 | - | TRBJ2-7
TGCGCCAGCAGCTTCGACAGGCCCACAGATACGCAGTATTTT | CASSFDRPTDTQYF | - | TRBV5-1 | - | TRBJ2-3
TGTGCCAGCAGCCATATCCCGTTGGGGAGGAACACTGAAGCTTTCTTT | CASSHIPLGRNTEAFF | - | TRBV5-6 | - | TRBJ1-1
TGTGCCAGCAGCCTACGGGGGAACACTGAAGCTTTCTTT | CASSLRGNTEAFF | - | TRBV7-9 | - | TRBJ1-1
TGTGCCAGCAGCTTATTCGGGAGGGGAGTGGATCAGCCCCAGCATTTT | CASSLFGRGVDQPQHF | - | TRBV7-8 | - | TRBJ1-5
TGCAGCGTTGAAGAACCGGGTTCTAACTATGGCTACACCTTC | CSVEEPGSNYGYTF | - | TRBV29-1 | - | TRBJ1-2
TGTGCCAGCAGCCTAAAGGGGATGGGAGGCTACACCTTC | CASSLKGMGGYTF | - | TRBV5-4 | - | TRBJ1-2
TGTGCCAGCAGTGACCGGGAGCTAGGCTACGAGCAGTACTTC | CASSDRELGYEQYF | few | TRBV2 | - | TRBJ2-7
TGTGCCAGCAGTGGAACGGAAAGCGGCTATGGCTACACCTTC | CASSGTESGYGYTF | once | TRBV28 | - | TRBJ1-2
TGTGCCAGCAGCTTGGAGGGGGCGGGAAGCTACCAAGAGACCCAGTACTTC | CASSLEGAGSYQETQYF | - | TRBV5-6 | - | TRBJ2-5
TGTGCCAGCAGCGTAGCCCCGGGAGTCATAGATGGCTACACCTTC | CASSVAPGVIDGYTF | - | TRBV9 | - | TRBJ1-2
TGTGCCGGGGGAGGGCGGGGGTTTGGCAATCAGCCCCAGCATTTT | CAGGGRGFGNQPQHF | - | TRBV19 | - | TRBJ1-5